Here is one T cell receptor beta chain with its context. What it binds is unknown. This sample was taken from a study of OX40 agonist ivuxolimab in advanced cancers. Notes on the study in general: Clonal expansion by week 6 occurred in CD4+ and CD8+ blood T cells (at 0.1 to 3.0 mg/kg).

Measured with immunoSEQ multiplex PCR; TCRdb has only the in-frame clones, and not every one. The data contain tens of thousands of clones, 88% of them singletons. The sample in question was CD4+ or CD8+ T cells sorted from blood, obtained in a trial of the OX40 agonist ivuxolimab. This sequence was found in an adult with an advanced solid tumor such as melanoma, head and neck, liver or kidney cancer.

This CDR3 reads CASRDSGLDEQYF. The CDR3 bases are TGTGCCAGTAGGGACTCGGGCTTGGACGAGCAGTACTTC. The J gene is TRBJ2-7, the V gene TRBV19; TRBD2 is a possible D gene (5 bases). The V gene lost 6 bases and the J gene lost 5 bases, with 14 bases spanning the gap. Per germline, CDR1 LNHDA and CDR2 SQIVND (reference sequence). The CDR3 extends over 13 amino acids.